Each of the 18 T cell receptor beta chains below was sequenced from the same sample in a study of cytomegalovirus exposure and HLA in healthy donors. Primers included in the PCR were 60 Vbeta and 13 Jbeta primers. TCRdb's table, derived via immunoSEQ multiplex PCR, lists solely in-frame clones and lacks some. The sample contains 80,000 to 95,000 clones, about 79% of which appear only once. The sample consisted of PBMCs. The receptor source for this set is a female donor in good health and CMV-seronegative.

V usage is TRBV25-1 and J usage is TRBJ1-2; tentatively, D is TRBD1 (6 bases). CDR1 MGHDK and CDR2 SYGVNS come from the germline V gene. The CDR3 is 15 residues long. Trimming removed 1 base at V and 4 bases at J, with 13 bases between. As DNA, the CDR3 is TGTGCCAGCAGTGAATCCACAGGGTGGGCCTATGGCTACACCTTC. Its translation is CASSESTGWAYGYTF.

The V gene is TRBV19, the J gene TRBJ1-1; the D is unclear. The CDR3 length is 16 residues. Germline CDR1 and CDR2: LNHDA and SQIVND (reference sequence). V gave up 1 base and J gave up 1 base, with 13 bases separating them. This CDR3 is CASSIASVGGNTEAFF. The CDR3, as DNA: TGTGCCAGTAGTATAGCAAGCGTGGGAGGGAACACTGAAGCTTTCTTT.

This clone was detected a few times. The genes are TRBV27 and TRBJ1-5; tentative D call: TRBD1 (6 bases). The V end was cut by 3 bases, the J end by 6 bases, with 9 bases between. Germline-derived CDR1 and CDR2 are MNHEY and SMNVEV (reference sequence). The CDR3 runs 13 residues. This CDR3 is CASSLARGQPQHF. Here the CDR3 DNA reads TGTGCCAGCAGTTTGGCCAGGGGTCAGCCCCAGCATTTT.

The chain has TRBV5-1 and TRBJ2-5; TRBD2 agrees at 10 bases. This CDR3 is 15 amino acids long. Germline CDR1 and CDR2: SGHRS and YFSETQ. Trimming removed 0 bases from V and 2 bases from J; junction bases left unmatched: 1. The chain's CDR3 is CASSLGSGGQETQYF. CDR3 bases: TGCGCCAGCAGCTTGGGTAGCGGGGGGCAAGAGACCCAGTACTTC.

This chain links TRBV6-1 with TRBJ1-2; TRBD1 might be the D (6 bases). Germline CDR1 and CDR2: MNHNS and SASEGT. V was shortened by 1 base and J by 7 bases, with 10 bases between the two germline ends. The CDR3 spans 13 residues. The CDR3 region is CASSEVDSSGYTF. In DNA, the CDR3 is TGTGCCAGCAGTGAAGTGGACAGCTCTGGCTACACCTTC.

The chain joins TRBV15 to TRBJ2-1; the match to TRBD2 covers 14 bases. The CDR3 spans 19 residues. Germline V gene data show CDR1 as LNHNV and CDR2 as YYDKDF (reference sequence). V trimming: 1 base; J trimming: 4 bases; junction bases outside the gene matches: 9. In nucleotides, the CDR3 is TGTGCCACCAGCAGAGTCCCACCGACTAGCGGGAGGGTATACAATGAGCAGTTCTTC. This sequence encodes CATSRVPPTSGRVYNEQFF.

This chain uses TRBV5-1 with TRBJ2-1; D remains ambiguous. V lost 0 bases and J lost 0, with 10 bases in between. This CDR3 region has 16 residues. The germline V gene encodes CDR1 SGHRS and CDR2 YFSETQ. The CDR3 loop is CASSLGTSSSYNEQFF. The CDR3 DNA reads as TGCGCCAGCAGCTTGGGCACTTCGAGCTCCTACAATGAGCAGTTCTTC.

The table lists this clone with a few counts. The genes are TRBV7-9 and TRBJ1-4; TRBD1 is a possible D gene (5 bases). With 1 base removed from V and 7 bases from J, the gap between germline ends came to 10 bases. The CDR3 has 14 amino acids. The V gene's germline CDR1 is SEHNR and CDR2 FQNEAQ (reference sequence). The CDR3 loop reads CASSLGRAGEKLFF. The CDR3 region has the DNA TGTGCCAGCAGCTTAGGCAGGGCTGGTGAAAAACTGTTTTTT.

The chain recombines TRBV4-1 with TRBJ2-7, with TRBD2 matching over 10 bases. V was clipped by 2 bases and J by 3 bases; unmatched bases: 7. This CDR3 region has 16 residues. Germline V gene data show CDR1 as MGHRA and CDR2 as YSYEKL. CDR3: CASSQILAGVNYEQYF. The CDR3 DNA reads TGCGCCAGCAGCCAAATCCTAGCGGGGGTTAACTACGAGCAGTACTTC.

The V gene is TRBV28, the J gene TRBJ2-5; D is perhaps TRBD1 (7 bases). Trimming removed 3 bases from V and 5 bases from J, with 16 bases in between. CDR3 length equals 15 residues. Per germline, CDR1 MDHEN and CDR2 SYDVKM. CDR3 amino acids: CASSFGQGGRETQYF. The CDR3 nucleotides are TGTGCCAGCAGTTTTGGGCAGGGGGGTCGGGAGACCCAGTACTTC. Together with reference TRBV28 and TRBJ2-5, the CDR3 gives the full variable domain: DVKVTQSSRYLVKRTGEKVFLECVQDMDHENMFWYRQDPGLGLRLIYFSYDVKMKEKGDIPEGYSVSREKKERFSLILESASTNQTSMYLCASSFGQGGRETQYFGPGTRLLVL.

V and J are TRBV18 and TRBJ2-2, with 8 positions matching TRBD1. Looked up from germline, CDR1 is KGHSH and CDR2 is LQKENI. The CDR3 has 16 residues. With 1 base clipped from V and 6 bases from J, the junction kept 7 bases outside the gene matches. CDR3 in DNA: TGTGCCAGCTCACCACTTCGAGGACAGGGCGCCGGGGAGCTGTTTTTT. Translating it yields CASSPLRGQGAGELFF.

The chain carries TRBV27 and TRBJ1-2, with D possibly TRBD1 on 5 matching bases. Trimming took 3 bases from V and 2 from J, leaving 13 bases between them. CDR3 length: 15 residues. Per the germline V gene, CDR1 is MNHEY and CDR2 is SMNVEV (reference sequence). The CDR3 region has the DNA TGTGCCAGCAGTTTCCGACAGCCTCGGAACTATGGCTACACCTTC. This sequence encodes CASSFRQPRNYGYTF.

The chain links TRBV25-1 to TRBJ2-7, with D possibly matching TRBD1 (5 bases). Looked up from germline, CDR1 is MGHDK and CDR2 is SYGVNS. The CDR3 sequence is 13 residues long. V was shortened by 4 bases and J by 2 bases, with 9 bases between the two germline ends. CDR3 region: CASSGGTAYEQYF. The CDR3 DNA sequence: TGTGCCAGCAGTGGGGGCACAGCCTACGAGCAGTACTTC.

The chain has TRBV5-6 and TRBJ2-1, with D possibly being TRBD1 (5 bases). V lost 0 bases and J 7 bases, leaving 8 bases between the germline ends. The CDR3 extends over 13 amino acids. Germline CDR1 SGHDT, CDR2 YYEEEE. The CDR3 loop reads CASSLAGWNEQFF. For the CDR3, the DNA is TGTGCCAGCAGCTTGGCAGGGTGGAATGAGCAGTTCTTC.

V usage is TRBV6-5 and J usage is TRBJ2-3; D is uncertain. The V gene's germline CDR1 is MNHEY and CDR2 SVGAGI. The CDR3 loop spans 15 amino acids. V was shortened by 0 bases and J by 4 bases, with 11 bases between the two germline ends. CDR3 nucleotides: TGTGCCAGCAGTTACTCTGGCGGCGACCCAGATACGCAGTATTTT. Its protein product is CASSYSGGDPDTQYF.

The rearrangement joins TRBV5-1 to TRBJ2-7; D is perhaps TRBD2 (6 bases). The V end lost 3 bases, the J end lost 0 bases, and 7 bases lay between the germline ends. Germline V lookup: CDR1 SGHRS, CDR2 YFSETQ. The CDR3 runs 13 residues. The CDR3 DNA reads as TGCGCCAGCAGCTGGCGGGGCTCCTACGAGCAGTACTTC. It codes for CASSWRGSYEQYF.

The rearrangement links TRBV4-2 to TRBJ1-4; D remains ambiguous. CDR1 is LGHNA, CDR2 YNFKEQ, per germline. This CDR3 spans 15 amino acids. The V and J ends lost 4 bases and 4 bases respectively, with 13 bases between them. CDR3 amino acids: CASSPAAGFNEKLFF. The CDR3 region has the DNA TGTGCCAGCAGCCCAGCGGCAGGTTTTAATGAAAAACTGTTTTTT.

The chain links TRBV6-6 to TRBJ2-3; D call uncertain. The CDR3 length is 15 residues. Germline V CDR1 and CDR2: MNHNY, SVGAGI (reference sequence). The germline V and J ends were trimmed by 4 bases and 0 bases, with 11 bases remaining between them. Here the CDR3 DNA reads TGTGCCAGCAGTTCCGTAGCAGAAAGCACAGATACGCAGTATTTT. This sequence encodes CASSSVAESTDTQYF.